These 23 T cell receptor beta chains originate from one sample sequenced in a study of cytomegalovirus exposure and HLA in healthy donors. PCR used 60 Vbeta primers and 13 Jbeta primers. TCRdb keeps only in-frame clones here, not all; method: immunoSEQ multiplex PCR. The sample has about 140,000 clones, over 70% seen once. Sequenced: PBMCs. The receptor source for this set is a man under 40 in good health and CMV-seronegative.

The chain combines TRBV28 with TRBJ1-5; D is undetermined. There are 14 residues in the CDR3. V was clipped by 6 bases and J by 3 bases, with 12 bases between them. The germline V gene has CDR1 MDHEN and CDR2 SYDVKM. The CDR3 region is CASSHPNPNQPQHF. DNA for the CDR3: TGTGCCAGCAGCCACCCTAATCCCAATCAGCCCCAGCATTTT.

The CDR3 reads CASNSIITNEKLFF. Here the CDR3 DNA reads TGTGCCAGCAATAGCATAATTACTAATGAAAAACTGTTTTTT. The chain recombines TRBV5-8 with TRBJ1-4; D remains ambiguous. With 6 bases removed from V and 2 bases from J, the gap between germline ends came to 11 bases. The CDR3 loop spans 14 amino acids. CDR1 is SGHTS and CDR2 is YDEGEE in the germline V gene.

This clone was counted a few times. This chain joins TRBV30 and TRBJ2-5, with D unresolved. The CDR3 is 12 amino acids. The V and J ends lost 2 bases and 3 bases respectively, with 7 bases between them. Germline V gives CDR1 GTSNPN, CDR2 SVGIG (reference sequence). The CDR3 here is CAWSFGKETQYF. The CDR3 nucleotides are TGTGCCTGGAGTTTCGGTAAAGAGACCCAGTACTTC.

The rearrangement links TRBV5-1 to TRBJ2-5; D unclear. Germline V CDR1 and CDR2: SGHRS, YFSETQ. This CDR3 is 11 amino acids long. The V end was cut by 4 bases, the J end by 4 bases, with 5 bases between. CDR3 in amino acids: CASSLRETQYF. In DNA form, the CDR3 reads TGCGCCAGCAGCCTGCGAGAGACCCAGTACTTC. Full variable domain (outside the CDR3, taken from reference TRBV5-1 and TRBJ2-5): KAGVTQTPRYLIKTRGQQVTLSCSPISGHRSVSWYQQTPGQGLQFLFEYFSETQRNKGNFPGRFSGRQFSNSRSEMNVSTLELGDSALYLCASSLRETQYFGPGTRLLVL.

The chain recombines TRBV28 with TRBJ1-6; D not resolved. The CDR3 is made up of 14 amino acids. The ends were cut back, 6 bases at V and 6 bases at J, with 12 bases in the middle. CDR1 is MDHEN, CDR2 SYDVKM, per germline. This chain's CDR3 is CASRRTGINSPLHF. In DNA, the CDR3 is TGTGCCAGCAGACGGACGGGGATTAATTCACCCCTCCACTTT.

This sequence joins TRBV5-1 and TRBJ2-1; TRBD1 matches at 7 bases. CDR1 and CDR2 (germline): SGHRS, YFSETQ. The V gene end was trimmed by 0 bases and the J gene end by 7 bases; junction bases not matched to a gene: 7. The CDR3 contains 15 residues. CDR3 nucleotides: TGCGCCAGCAGCTTGGACAGGGGAGCAAAAAATGAGCAGTTCTTC. This translates into CASSLDRGAKNEQFF.

The chain links TRBV9 to TRBJ2-7, with TRBD2 matching over 7 bases. The germline V gene encodes CDR1 SGDLS and CDR2 YYNGEE. J was trimmed by 3 bases and V by 4 bases; bases with no gene match: 7. The CDR3 is made up of 14 amino acids. Here the CDR3 reads CASSLRAGSYEQYF. The CDR3 coding sequence is TGTGCCAGCAGCCTCAGAGCGGGAAGCTACGAGCAGTACTTC.

The chain recombines TRBV10-1 with TRBJ1-2; no firm D call. V gave up 3 bases and J gave up 4 bases, with 6 bases separating them. The CDR3 is 12 amino acids. In germline, CDR1 is WNHNN, CDR2 SYGVQD (reference sequence). The CDR3 nucleotides read TGCGCCAGCAGTGATTCAGGCTATGGCTACACCTTC. This encodes CASSDSGYGYTF.

The rearrangement uses TRBV6-5 and TRBJ2-1, with 10 positions matching TRBD2. The J segment lost 7 bases and the V segment lost 2 bases, leaving 8 bases of the junction unmatched. The germline V gene has CDR1 MNHEY and CDR2 SVGAGI. The CDR3 covers 16 residues. Here the CDR3 DNA reads TGTGCCAGCAGTTACGGGCTAGCGGGAGTCAGGAATGAGCAGTTCTTC. Translated: CASSYGLAGVRNEQFF.

This chain joins TRBV13 and TRBJ2-3; no firm D call. The ends were cut back, 4 bases at V and 4 bases at J, with 12 bases in the middle. The germline V gene has CDR1 PRHDT and CDR2 FYEKMQ (reference sequence). This CDR3 has 14 amino acids. As DNA, the CDR3 is TGTGCCAGCAGCTACTCGGGTGAGGCAGATACGCAGTATTTT. This codes for CASSYSGEADTQYF.

This chain links TRBV28 with TRBJ2-7; 9 positions match TRBD2. Per the germline V gene, CDR1 is MDHEN and CDR2 is SYDVKM. V lost 6 bases and J lost 5; bases outside the gene matches: 17. The CDR3 runs to 17 residues. The DNA for the CDR3 is TGTGCCAGCAGCCCCAGTTCTTTGCGGGAGGGACGAGACGAGCAGTACTTC. As protein: CASSPSSLREGRDEQYF.

This clone is a singleton in its sample. V gene TRBV5-1 combines with J gene TRBJ2-1; 12 bases fit TRBD2. Unmatched junction bases numbered 4, after V lost 5 bases and J lost 4 bases. The CDR3 totals 15 residues. The germline V gene encodes CDR1 SGHRS and CDR2 YFSETQ. CDR3 sequence: CASRTSGSEYNEQFF. The CDR3 DNA sequence: TGCGCCAGCAGGACTAGCGGGAGCGAATACAATGAGCAGTTCTTC.

V is TRBV5-1 and J is TRBJ2-1; 7 bases are a match to TRBD2. This CDR3 has 14 residues. V lost 4 bases, J lost 14 bases, and 15 bases stayed unmatched. Looked up from germline, CDR1 is SGHRS and CDR2 is YFSETQ. CDR3 sequence (DNA): TGCGCCAGCAGCCCAAGACAGTTCGCGGGAGAGAAGTTCTTC. Its protein product is CASSPRQFAGEKFF.

A single count supports this clone. An end of the junction does not agree with germline; a read error may underlie this. V usage is TRBV7-7 and J usage is TRBJ2-3; 7 nucleotides line up with TRBD2. There are 13 residues in the CDR3. CDR1 is SSHAT, CDR2 FNYEAQ, per germline (reference sequence). This CDR3 reads CASSRGSADTQYF. The CDR3 bases are TGTGCTAGCAGCCGCGGGAGTGCAGATACGCAGTATTTT.

The V gene is TRBV28, the J gene TRBJ1-4; 8 positions match TRBD1. Germline CDR1 and CDR2: MDHEN and SYDVKM. V shed 8 bases, J shed 4 bases, and the junction held 3 bases outside the gene matches. This CDR3 is 13 amino acids long. The CDR3 loop reads CASLGQDNEKLFF. Written as DNA, the CDR3 is TGTGCCAGCCTGGGACAGGATAATGAAAAACTGTTTTTT.

The genes are TRBV5-8 and TRBJ1-1; D remains ambiguous. Per the germline V gene, CDR1 is SGHTS and CDR2 is YDEGEE. The length of the CDR3 is 15 residues. V shed 3 bases and J shed 5 bases, with 17 bases lying between them. CDR3 sequence: CASSSNPEVGTEAFF. As DNA, the CDR3 is TGTGCCAGCAGCTCGAACCCGGAGGTGGGTACTGAAGCTTTCTTT.

This clone was observed a single time. The V call is TRBV5-1, the J call TRBJ2-3; D may be TRBD2 (6 bases). V was trimmed by 4 bases and J by 2 bases, leaving 11 bases between them. Germline V lookup: CDR1 SGHRS, CDR2 YFSETQ. The CDR3 has 14 amino acids. Here the CDR3 DNA reads TGCGCCAGCAGCCTGACTAGGTTCACAGATACGCAGTATTTT. Protein: CASSLTRFTDTQYF.

V and J are TRBV9 and TRBJ2-3, with D maybe TRBD2 (6 bases). The germline gives CDR1 SGDLS, CDR2 YYNGEE. Trimming shortened V by 1 base and J by 5 bases, and 14 bases separated the two germline ends. The CDR3 has 15 residues. The CDR3 loop is CASSVLVTGGDTQYF. DNA of the CDR3: TGTGCCAGCAGCGTACTCGTCACCGGGGGAGATACGCAGTATTTT.

The chain carries TRBV7-2 and TRBJ2-1; D remains ambiguous. V was trimmed by 2 bases and J by 3 bases, leaving 8 bases between them. Germline CDR1 SGHTA, CDR2 FQGNSA. This CDR3 has 14 residues. The CDR3 is CASSLFVLYNEQFF. In DNA, the CDR3 is TGTGCCAGCAGCTTATTTGTTCTCTACAATGAGCAGTTCTTC.

This clone was observed once. Here the CDR3 DNA reads TGTGCCAGCAGTGACAGGGGGCGATTCGGTGAAGCTTTCTTT. Translated: CASSDRGRFGEAFF. The genes are TRBV28 and TRBJ1-1; 10 bases are shared with TRBD1. Germline CDR1 and CDR2: MDHEN and SYDVKM. The CDR3 has 14 amino acids. V lost 5 bases, J lost 7 bases, and 7 bases stayed unmatched. Drawing the rest from reference TRBV28 and TRBJ1-1, the complete variable domain is DVKVTQSSRYLVKRTGEKVFLECVQDMDHENMFWYRQDPGLGLRLIYFSYDVKMKEKGDIPEGYSVSREKKERFSLILESASTNQTSMYLCASSDRGRFGEAFFGQGTRLTVV.

This sequence joins TRBV28 and TRBJ1-1, with D tentatively TRBD1 (5 bases). V was shortened by 6 bases and J by 10 bases, with 12 bases between the two germline ends. The CDR3 extends over 11 amino acids. Per germline, CDR1 MDHEN and CDR2 SYDVKM. The CDR3 coding sequence is TGTGCCAGCAGCGACAGATTTGGAGCTTTCTTT. Its translation is CASSDRFGAFF. Full variable domain (remainder filled in from reference TRBV28 and TRBJ1-1): DVKVTQSSRYLVKRTGEKVFLECVQDMDHENMFWYRQDPGLGLRLIYFSYDVKMKEKGDIPEGYSVSREKKERFSLILESASTNQTSMYLCASSDRFGAFFGQGTRLTVV.

The chain combines TRBV20-1 with TRBJ1-1; D is unclear. Germline V gives CDR1 DFQATT, CDR2 SNEGSKA (reference sequence). V lost 6 bases to trimming and J lost 11 bases, with 13 bases between them. The CDR3 runs to 10 residues. Written as DNA, the CDR3 is TGCAGTGCCACACAATCGCGGGCTTTCTTT. The encoded protein is CSATQSRAFF.

The chain carries TRBV28 and TRBJ2-1, with D uncertain. Trimming left V 0 bases short and J 9 bases short, with 9 bases between. The CDR3 sequence is 13 residues long. Germline V gives CDR1 MDHEN, CDR2 SYDVKM. The CDR3 DNA reads as TGTGCCAGCAGTTTATGGGGTGGCGGTGAGCAGTTCTTC. Its protein product is CASSLWGGGEQFF.